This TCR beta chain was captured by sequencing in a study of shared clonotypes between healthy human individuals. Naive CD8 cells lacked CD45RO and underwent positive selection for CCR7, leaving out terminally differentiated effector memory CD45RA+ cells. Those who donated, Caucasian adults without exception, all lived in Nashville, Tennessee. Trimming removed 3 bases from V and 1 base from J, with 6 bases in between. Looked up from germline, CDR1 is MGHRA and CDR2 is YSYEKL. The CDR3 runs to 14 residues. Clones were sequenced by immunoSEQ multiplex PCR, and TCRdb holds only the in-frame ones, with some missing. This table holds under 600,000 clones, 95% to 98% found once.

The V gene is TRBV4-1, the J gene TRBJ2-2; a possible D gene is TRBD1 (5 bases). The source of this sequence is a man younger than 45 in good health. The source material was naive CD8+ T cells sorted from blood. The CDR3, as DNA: TGCGCCAGCAGCCACGGACAGAACACCGGGGAGCTGTTTTTT. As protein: CASSHGQNTGELFF.